These 9 T cell receptor beta chains originate from one sample sequenced in a study of shared clonotypes between healthy human individuals. Sequenced by immunoSEQ multiplex PCR; TCRdb stores in-frame clones only, minus some. The profile covers under 1,900,000 clones, with approximately 98.5% appearing a single time and roughly 0.36% taken by the ten largest. Source material: naive CD4+ T cells sorted from blood. The sample's subset: CD45RA+ positively selected. Receptor source: a man aged 25 to 40 in good health.

The rearrangement joins TRBV5-4 to TRBJ2-2; 9 bases map to TRBD2. Looked up from germline, CDR1 is SGHNT and CDR2 is YYREEE (reference sequence). The V segment lost 0 bases and the J segment 7 bases; nucleotides outside the gene matches: 7. This CDR3 is 16 amino acids long. The CDR3 protein is CASSLVTSGFGGELFF. The DNA of the CDR3 is TGTGCCAGCAGCTTGGTTACTAGCGGGTTTGGCGGGGAGCTGTTTTTT.

Of note for this clone: Other DNA sequences from this sample encode an identical CDR3 as well. J is TRBJ2-7 and V is TRBV27, with 9 nucleotides matching TRBD1. With V trimmed by 2 bases and J by 3 bases, 2 bases remained unmatched. Germline lookup yields CDR1 MNHEY and CDR2 SMNVEV (reference sequence). This CDR3 has 14 amino acids. This CDR3 reads CASSLQTGGYEQYF. The CDR3 region has the DNA TGTGCCAGCAGTTTACAGACAGGGGGCTACGAGCAGTACTTC.

This clone was seen once. The J gene is TRBJ1-3, the V gene TRBV27; TRBD1 might be the D (6 bases). This CDR3 has 16 amino acids. The V gene's germline CDR1 is MNHEY and CDR2 SMNVEV (reference sequence). Deletions cut 6 bases from V and 2 bases from J, with 17 bases between. The CDR3 region has the DNA TGTGCCAGCAGCCTGAACGGGGGCCACACTGGAAACACCATATATTTT. Its translation is CASSLNGGHTGNTIYF.

CDR3 residues: CASSPQAGQLAKNIQYF. In DNA, the CDR3 is TGCGCCAGCAGCCCCCAAGCGGGACAGCTAGCCAAAAACATTCAGTACTTC. The rearrangement links TRBV5-1 to TRBJ2-4; D tentatively fits TRBD1 or TRBD2 (7 bases each). This CDR3 is built from 17 residues. CDR1 is SGHRS, CDR2 YFSETQ, per germline. The germline V and J ends were trimmed by 4 bases and 0 bases, with 17 bases remaining between them.

This sequence joins TRBV6-1 and TRBJ2-7; TRBD2 might be the D (6 bases). Germline assignment: CDR1 MNHNS and CDR2 SASEGT. Trimming removed 7 bases from V and 5 bases from J, with 12 bases in between. There are 12 residues in the CDR3. CDR3 in amino acids: CASTSGQNEQYF. The DNA of the CDR3 is TGTGCCAGCACGAGCGGGCAAAACGAGCAGTACTTC.

The genes are TRBV5-6 and TRBJ2-5; D might be TRBD1 (6 bases). The CDR3 extends over 13 amino acids. Trimming stripped 4 bases from V and 1 base from J, with 8 bases between. CDR1 SGHDT and CDR2 YYEEEE come from the germline V gene. CDR3 residues: CASSRDTQETQYF. DNA for the CDR3: TGTGCCAGCAGCAGGGACACCCAAGAGACCCAGTACTTC.

The rearrangement uses TRBV21-1 and TRBJ2-7; the D call of TRBD2 is as the table states it, not checked on the DNA. TRBV21-1 is an annotated pseudogene. The CDR3 has 21 residues. For the CDR3, the DNA is TGTGCCAGCAGCAAAGCCCCTTTGTTTCCAGCGGGGGGTGCTGGGTCCTACGAGCAGTACTTC. Translating it yields CASSKAPLFPAGGAGSYEQYF.

This rearrangement joins TRBV27 to TRBJ2-1; D gene ambiguous. The V end lost 10 bases, the J end lost 0 bases, and 10 bases lay between the germline ends. The CDR3 runs 13 residues. Germline values: CDR1 MNHEY, CDR2 SMNVEV (reference sequence). The CDR3 DNA follows: TGTGCCACCCGGCGCCCCTCCTACAATGAGCAGTTCTTC. It yields the protein CATRRPSYNEQFF.

With respect to this clone: Additional DNA sequences in this sample encode the identical CDR3. The chain joins TRBV18 to TRBJ2-3; D may be TRBD2 (5 bases). The CDR3 contains 15 residues. Germline V lookup: CDR1 KGHSH, CDR2 LQKENI. Trimming removed 3 bases at V and 0 bases at J, with 10 bases between. DNA for the CDR3: TGTGCCAGCTCACCGAGAGCGGCCAGCACAGATACGCAGTATTTT. Translation gives CASSPRAASTDTQYF.